This is a list of T cell receptor beta chains from one sample in a study of CXCR3-negative and CXCR3-positive naive CD8 T cells. No DNA is given; TCRdb re-called the 5' RACE reads and lists each CDR3 protein once. The sample table includes about 40,000 distinct CDR3 sequences. Sequences were obtained from naive CXCR3- CD8+ T cells from blood. These receptors were taken from a human donor in good health. Some clones in this sample may be carry-over from other donors' samples. CDR3s include the opening cysteine and the closing phenylalanine or tryptophan. Rows may omit the clone size; those that give it use once, few, many or a size class.

j_call: TRBJ1-4; clone_size: -; v_call: TRBV18; cdr3_aa: CASSPPTANEKLFF
j_call: TRBJ2-3; clone_size: -; v_call: TRBV12-3/TRBV12-4; cdr3_aa: CASSQGGDSQYF
j_call: TRBJ2-1; clone_size: -; v_call: TRBV20-1; cdr3_aa: CSAEGAPYNEQFF
j_call: TRBJ1-3; clone_size: -; v_call: TRBV5-1; cdr3_aa: CASSLDRASGNTIYF
j_call: TRBJ1-5; clone_size: -; v_call: TRBV20-1; cdr3_aa: CSARVGASNQPQHF
j_call: TRBJ2-5; clone_size: -; v_call: TRBV6-2/TRBV6-3; cdr3_aa: CASREVARETQYF
j_call: TRBJ1-1; clone_size: -; v_call: TRBV5-1; cdr3_aa: CASSRTRPAEAFF
j_call: TRBJ2-1; clone_size: -; v_call: TRBV19; cdr3_aa: CASSIGGRGFYNEQFF
j_call: TRBJ2-2; clone_size: -; v_call: TRBV4-3; cdr3_aa: CASSQDNIGELFF
j_call: TRBJ2-3; clone_size: -; v_call: TRBV6-5; cdr3_aa: CASTVTPTDTQYF
j_call: TRBJ2-3; clone_size: -; v_call: TRBV28; cdr3_aa: CASSFSLNTQYF
j_call: TRBJ2-3; clone_size: -; v_call: TRBV28; cdr3_aa: CASESTDRGPGDTQYF
j_call: TRBJ2-7; clone_size: -; v_call: TRBV2; cdr3_aa: CASSEAPGGYEQYF
j_call: TRBJ2-5; clone_size: -; v_call: TRBV10-3; cdr3_aa: CAISLGLAYQETQYF
j_call: TRBJ2-1; clone_size: -; v_call: TRBV5-1; cdr3_aa: CASSLAGTPSSYNEQFF
j_call: TRBJ2-7; clone_size: -; v_call: TRBV29-1; cdr3_aa: CSAGQGYEQYF
j_call: TRBJ1-3; clone_size: -; v_call: TRBV10-1; cdr3_aa: CASSGDSSGNTIYF
j_call: TRBJ2-7; clone_size: -; v_call: TRBV29-1; cdr3_aa: CSVVGDSQNEQYF
j_call: TRBJ2-7; clone_size: -; v_call: TRBV19; cdr3_aa: CASSIGSTAEQYF
j_call: TRBJ2-7; clone_size: -; v_call: TRBV27; cdr3_aa: CASSPPGEPYEQYF
j_call: TRBJ1-2; clone_size: -; v_call: TRBV28; cdr3_aa: CASSFVSGTSYYGYTF
j_call: TRBJ2-3; clone_size: -; v_call: TRBV7-8; cdr3_aa: CASSSYEGDTQYF
j_call: TRBJ2-5; clone_size: medium-sized; v_call: TRBV7-9; cdr3_aa: CASSSRGARTQETQYF
j_call: TRBJ1-1; clone_size: -; v_call: TRBV5-1; cdr3_aa: CASIPGQGSWDTEAFF
j_call: TRBJ2-3; clone_size: -; v_call: TRBV4-3; cdr3_aa: CASSQDAGERDTQYF
j_call: TRBJ1-1; clone_size: -; v_call: TRBV5-1; cdr3_aa: CASTIAGPNTEAFF